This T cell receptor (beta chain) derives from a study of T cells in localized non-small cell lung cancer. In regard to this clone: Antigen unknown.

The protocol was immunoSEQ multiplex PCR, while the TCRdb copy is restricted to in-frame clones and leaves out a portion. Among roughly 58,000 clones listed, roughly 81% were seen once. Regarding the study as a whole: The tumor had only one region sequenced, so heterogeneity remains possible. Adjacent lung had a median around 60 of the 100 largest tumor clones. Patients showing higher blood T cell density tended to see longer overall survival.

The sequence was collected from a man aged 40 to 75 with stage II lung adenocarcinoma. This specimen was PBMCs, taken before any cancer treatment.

In DNA, the CDR3 is TGTGCCAGCAGCTTGCTTAGTTTTGGAAACACTGAAGCTTTCTTT. It encodes CASSLLSFGNTEAFF. V usage is TRBV5-4 and J usage is TRBJ1-1; D gene unclear. The CDR3 length is 15 residues. The V and J ends lost 1 base and 2 bases respectively, with 12 bases between them. Germline V gene data show CDR1 as SGHNT and CDR2 as YYREEE (reference sequence).